This entry concerns a single T cell receptor beta chain. As yet, its antigen is unknown. This specimen comes from a study of T cells in Graves' hyperthyroidism and ophthalmopathy. About the research overall: Prior to any treatment, at the point of initial diagnosis, peripheral blood was collected.

Study-level points and caveats: Most clonotypes expanded in the thyroid (above 0.001) were also present in blood.

The CDR3 extends over 16 amino acids. V was shortened by 1 base and J by 0 bases, with 10 bases between the two germline ends. Germline CDR1 is MNHEY and CDR2 is SMNVEV (reference sequence). Amplification yielded TCR beta CDR3 regions, with RNA transcripts as the source. TCR CDR3 regions were first amplified by RT-PCR with HTBI primers. TCRdb processed the multiplex PCR reads anew with MiXCR; each CDR3 protein has one entry. The sample carries 450,000 to 500,000 distinct CDR3 sequences, 22% recorded once. Sequencing was done on a sample of blood. The sequence was obtained from a woman in her 70s with Graves' ophthalmopathy. This chain joins TRBV27 and TRBJ1-5, with D uncertain. The CDR3 bases are TGTGCCAGCAGTTTATACGGGTTGGATAGCAATCAGCCCCAGCATTTT. Protein product: CASSLYGLDSNQPQHF.